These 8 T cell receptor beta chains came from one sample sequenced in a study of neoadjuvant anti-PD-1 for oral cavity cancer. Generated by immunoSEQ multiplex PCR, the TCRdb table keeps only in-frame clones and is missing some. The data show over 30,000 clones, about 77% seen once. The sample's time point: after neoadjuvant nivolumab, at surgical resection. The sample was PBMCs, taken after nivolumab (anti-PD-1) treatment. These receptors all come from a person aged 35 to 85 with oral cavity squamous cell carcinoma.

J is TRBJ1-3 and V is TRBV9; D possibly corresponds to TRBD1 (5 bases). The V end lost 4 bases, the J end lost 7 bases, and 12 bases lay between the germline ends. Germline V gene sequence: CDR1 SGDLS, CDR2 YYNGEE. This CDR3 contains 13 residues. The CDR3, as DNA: TGTGCCAGCAGCTCACAAGCAGGGAACACCATATATTTT. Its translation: CASSSQAGNTIYF.

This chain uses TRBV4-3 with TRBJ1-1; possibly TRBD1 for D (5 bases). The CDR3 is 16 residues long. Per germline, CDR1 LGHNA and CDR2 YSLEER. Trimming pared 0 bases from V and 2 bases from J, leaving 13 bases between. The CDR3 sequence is CASSQDEGTINTEAFF. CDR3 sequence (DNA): TGCGCCAGCAGCCAAGATGAAGGGACCATCAACACTGAAGCTTTCTTT.

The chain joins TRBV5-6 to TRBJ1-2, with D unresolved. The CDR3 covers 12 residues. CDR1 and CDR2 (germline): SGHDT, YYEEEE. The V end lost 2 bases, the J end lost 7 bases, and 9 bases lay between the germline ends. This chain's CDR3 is CASSFEGFGYTF. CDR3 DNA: TGTGCCAGCAGCTTTGAAGGTTTTGGCTACACCTTC. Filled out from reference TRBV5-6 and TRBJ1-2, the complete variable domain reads DAGVTQSPTHLIKTRGQQVTLRCSPKSGHDTVSWYQQALGQGPQFIFQYYEEEERQRGNFPDRFSGHQFPNYSSELNVNALLLGDSALYLCASSFEGFGYTFGSGTRLTVV.

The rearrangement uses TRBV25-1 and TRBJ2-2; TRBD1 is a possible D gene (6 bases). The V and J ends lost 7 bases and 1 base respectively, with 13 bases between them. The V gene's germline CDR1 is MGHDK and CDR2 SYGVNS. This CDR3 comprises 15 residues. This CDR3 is CASKGQMENTGELFF. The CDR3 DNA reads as TGTGCCAGCAAAGGACAGATGGAGAACACCGGGGAGCTGTTTTTT.

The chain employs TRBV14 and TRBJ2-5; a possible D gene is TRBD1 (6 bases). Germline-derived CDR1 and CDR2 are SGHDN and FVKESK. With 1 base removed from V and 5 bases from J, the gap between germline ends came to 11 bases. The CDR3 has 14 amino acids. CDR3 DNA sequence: TGTGCCAGCAGCCAAGTGAGGCAGGGGGAGACCCAGTACTTC. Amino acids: CASSQVRQGETQYF.

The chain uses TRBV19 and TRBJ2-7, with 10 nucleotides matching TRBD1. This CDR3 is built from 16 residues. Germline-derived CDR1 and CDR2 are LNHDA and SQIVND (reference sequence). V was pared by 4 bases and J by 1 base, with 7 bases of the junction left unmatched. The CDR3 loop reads CASSTDRGRGSYEQYF. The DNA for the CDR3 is TGTGCCAGTAGTACAGACAGGGGGCGCGGGTCCTACGAGCAGTACTTC.

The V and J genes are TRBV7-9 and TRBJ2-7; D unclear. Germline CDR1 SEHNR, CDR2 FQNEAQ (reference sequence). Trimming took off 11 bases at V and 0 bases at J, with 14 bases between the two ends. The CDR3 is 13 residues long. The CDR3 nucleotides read TGTGCCGTAGGGCCGGACCACTCCTACGAGCAGTACTTC. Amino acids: CAVGPDHSYEQYF.

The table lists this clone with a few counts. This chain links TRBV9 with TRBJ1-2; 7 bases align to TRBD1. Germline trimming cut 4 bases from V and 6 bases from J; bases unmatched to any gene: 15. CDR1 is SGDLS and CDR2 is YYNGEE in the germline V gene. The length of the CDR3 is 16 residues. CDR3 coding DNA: TGTGCCAGCAGCAATAACCCGGACAGGCAAAGGGATGGCTACACCTTC. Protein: CASSNNPDRQRDGYTF.